Each of the 9 T cell receptor beta chains below was sequenced from the same sample in a study of cytomegalovirus exposure and HLA in healthy donors. PCR amplification relied on 60 Vbeta primers (plus 13 Jbeta primers). Sequenced by immunoSEQ multiplex PCR; TCRdb stores in-frame clones only, minus some. The repertoire holds approximately 210,000 clones, with about 77% as singletons. Sequenced: PBMCs. The receptor source for this set is a woman aged 25 to 39 in good health and CMV-seropositive.

This chain uses TRBV28 with TRBJ2-3; D perhaps matches TRBD2 (6 bases). V lost 5 bases and J lost 4, with 19 bases in between. Per germline, CDR1 MDHEN and CDR2 SYDVKM. The length of the CDR3 is 16 residues. The CDR3 is CASSTRTIRAADTQYF. The CDR3 DNA sequence: TGTGCCAGCAGTACACGGACTATCCGAGCGGCAGATACGCAGTATTTT.

This chain links TRBV7-3 with TRBJ2-7; 13 bases fit TRBD2. In germline, CDR1 is SGHTA, CDR2 FQGTGA. The ends lost 4 bases at V and 5 bases at J; junction bases unmatched: 5. The CDR3 contains 15 residues. This CDR3 reads CASSYGLAGVHEQYF. The CDR3 DNA sequence: TGTGCCAGCAGCTACGGACTAGCGGGGGTCCACGAGCAGTACTTC. The full variable domain, rest sourced from reference TRBV7-3 and TRBJ2-7, is GAGVSQTPSNKVTEKGKYVELRCDPISGHTALYWYRQSLGQGPEFLIYFQGTGAADDSGLPNDRFFAVRPEGSVSTLKIQRTERGDSAVYLCASSYGLAGVHEQYFGPGTRLTVT.

DNA of the CDR3: TGTGCCACCAGCAGAGATAACCGGTTTGAAGCTTTCTTT. Translation: CATSRDNRFEAFF. The V gene is TRBV15, the J gene TRBJ1-1, with D unresolved. The germline CDR1 and CDR2 sequences are LNHNV and YYDKDF (reference sequence). CDR3 length equals 13 residues. V lost 0 bases, J lost 7 bases, and 9 bases lay in between.

V gene TRBV7-2 combines with J gene TRBJ2-3; D possibly corresponds to TRBD2 (6 bases). CDR3 size: 15 residues. V lost 0 bases to trimming and J lost 4 bases, with 11 bases between them. The germline V gene has CDR1 SGHTA and CDR2 FQGNSA. CDR3 bases: TGTGCCAGCAGCTTAGCGCCGGGACTGCCAGATACGCAGTATTTT. This gives the protein CASSLAPGLPDTQYF.

This chain connects TRBV29-1 to TRBJ1-1, with D possibly being TRBD1 (5 bases). V lost 6 bases, J lost 5 bases, and 13 bases lay in between. In germline, CDR1 is SQVTM, CDR2 ANQGSEA. This CDR3 is 12 amino acids long. The CDR3 DNA reads as TGCAGCGTCCCGGGGGGTCGGACTGAAGCTTTCTTT. Translation gives CSVPGGRTEAFF.

This chain joins TRBV15 and TRBJ2-7; D gene unclear. CDR1 is LNHNV, CDR2 YYDKDF, per germline (reference sequence). The CDR3 runs 13 residues. V was trimmed by 0 bases and J by 7 bases, leaving 10 bases between them. The CDR3 protein is CATSRDKRREQYF. CDR3 nucleotides: TGTGCCACCAGCAGAGATAAGAGGCGAGAGCAGTACTTC.

This sequence joins TRBV9 and TRBJ2-2; possibly TRBD1 for D (5 bases). Per germline, CDR1 SGDLS and CDR2 YYNGEE. The CDR3 contains 15 residues. Trimming cost V 0 bases and J 1 base, with 7 bases left between them. The CDR3 reads CASSVGQLNTGELFF. CDR3 sequence (DNA): TGTGCCAGCAGCGTAGGACAGCTGAACACCGGGGAGCTGTTTTTT.

The CDR3 sequence is CASSLTVYEQYF. Written as DNA, the CDR3 is TGTGCCAGCAGCTTGACAGTCTACGAGCAGTACTTC. The V call is TRBV7-8, the J call TRBJ2-7; D may be TRBD1 (5 bases). Per germline, CDR1 SGHVS and CDR2 FQNEAQ. Deletions cut 3 bases from V and 3 bases from J, with 6 bases between. The CDR3 is 12 residues long.

The chain employs TRBV29-1 and TRBJ1-4; TRBD1 is a possible D gene (6 bases). CDR3 length equals 15 residues. Trimming stripped 6 bases from V and 3 bases from J, with 17 bases between. CDR1 is SQVTM and CDR2 is ANQGSEA in the germline V gene. The CDR3 spells CSVPVGGAPNEKLFF. The DNA of the CDR3 is TGCAGCGTCCCCGTGGGGGGGGCTCCTAATGAAAAACTGTTTTTT.